The entry that follows covers one TCR beta chain sequence. Its specificity is not known. cDNA synthesis used the whole RNA isolate, giving expressed TCRB sequences. Here immunoSEQ multiplex PCR was the method, and the copy in TCRdb shows in-frame clones only, minus some. The sample has a few hundred thousand clones, around 24% seen once. The sample is drawn from a study of beta chain features in type 1 diabetes. Points from the study as a whole: Researchers report that Type 1 diabetes patients had moderately but significantly shorter TCRB CDR3s across all four CD4+ subsets.

Germline assignment: CDR1 SGHRS and CDR2 YFSETQ. The CDR3 has 14 residues. V lost 4 bases to trimming and J lost 5 bases, with 15 bases between them. Sample: naive CD4+ T cells from blood. The origin of this receptor is a woman in her 30s with type 1 diabetes. The chain is built from TRBV5-1 and TRBJ1-2; perhaps TRBD1 as D (6 bases). CDR3: CASSRPDRVYGYTF. CDR3 sequence (DNA): TGCGCCAGCAGCCGGCCGGACAGAGTATATGGCTACACCTTC.